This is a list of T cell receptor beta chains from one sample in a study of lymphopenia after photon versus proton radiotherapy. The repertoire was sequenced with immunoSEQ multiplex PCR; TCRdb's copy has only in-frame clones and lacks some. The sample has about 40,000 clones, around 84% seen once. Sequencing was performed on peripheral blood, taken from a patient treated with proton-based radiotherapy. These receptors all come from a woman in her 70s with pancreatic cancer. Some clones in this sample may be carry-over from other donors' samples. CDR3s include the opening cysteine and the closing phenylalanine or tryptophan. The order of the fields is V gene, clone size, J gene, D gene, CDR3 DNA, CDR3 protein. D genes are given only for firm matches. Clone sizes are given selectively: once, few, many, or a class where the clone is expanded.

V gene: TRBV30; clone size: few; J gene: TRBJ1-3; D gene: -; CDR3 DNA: TGTGCCTGGAGTAGGAGCTCTGGAAACACCATATATTTT; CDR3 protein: CAWSRSSGNTIYF
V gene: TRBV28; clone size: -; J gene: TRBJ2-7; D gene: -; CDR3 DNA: TGTGCCAGCAGACCCCAGGGTATTCTCTACGAGCAGTACTTC; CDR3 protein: CASRPQGILYEQYF
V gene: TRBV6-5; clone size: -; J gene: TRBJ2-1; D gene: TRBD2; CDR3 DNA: TGTGCCAGCAGACCCTTCGCGGGAGTGGGGAATGAGCAGTTCTTC; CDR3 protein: CASRPFAGVGNEQFF
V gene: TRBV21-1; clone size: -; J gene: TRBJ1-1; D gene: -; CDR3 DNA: TGTGCCAGCAGCAAGGACAGCCCGAGGGGGAGGAACACTGAAGCTTTCTTT; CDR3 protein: CASSKDSPRGRNTEAFF
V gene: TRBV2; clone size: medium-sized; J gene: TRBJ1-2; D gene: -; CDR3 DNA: TGTGCCAGCAGTGCCGTCTCTGGCAGCTATGGCTACACCTTC; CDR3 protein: CASSAVSGSYGYTF
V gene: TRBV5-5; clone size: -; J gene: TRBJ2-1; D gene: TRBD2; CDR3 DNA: TGTGCCAGCAGCTTGGAAACGGGAGGGGCCTACAATGAGCAGTTCTTC; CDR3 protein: CASSLETGGAYNEQFF
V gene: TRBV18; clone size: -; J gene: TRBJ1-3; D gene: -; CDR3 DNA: TGTGCCAGCCGATTGGAAAACTCTGGAAACACCATATATTTT; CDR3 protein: CASRLENSGNTIYF
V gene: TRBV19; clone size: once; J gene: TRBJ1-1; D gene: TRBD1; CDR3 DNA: TGTGCCAGTAGTGCCGGACAGGGGATGAACACTGAAGCTTTCTTT; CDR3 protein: CASSAGQGMNTEAFF
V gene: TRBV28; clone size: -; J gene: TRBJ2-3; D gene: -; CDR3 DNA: TGTGCCAGCAGTTTATTAATGCGGGGAGGAACAGATACGCAGTATTTT; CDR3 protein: CASSLLMRGGTDTQYF
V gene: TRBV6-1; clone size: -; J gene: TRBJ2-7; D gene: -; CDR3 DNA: TGTGCCAGCAGTGAAGCGCGATCGGCTTACTACGAGCAGTACTTC; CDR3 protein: CASSEARSAYYEQYF
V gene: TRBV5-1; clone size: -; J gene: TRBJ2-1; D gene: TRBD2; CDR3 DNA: TGCGCCAGCAGCTTGGAACGCGGGAGCGGCCACAATGAGCAGTTCTTC; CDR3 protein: CASSLERGSGHNEQFF
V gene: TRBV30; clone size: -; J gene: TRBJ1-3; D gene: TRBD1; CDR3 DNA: TGTGCCTGGAGTGTCCGGACAGGAAGCCTAGGAAACACCATATATTTT; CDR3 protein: CAWSVRTGSLGNTIYF
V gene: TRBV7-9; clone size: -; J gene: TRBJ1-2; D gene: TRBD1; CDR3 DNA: TGTGCCAGCAGCGGACAGGGGTCAGGTGGCTACACCTTC; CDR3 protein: CASSGQGSGGYTF
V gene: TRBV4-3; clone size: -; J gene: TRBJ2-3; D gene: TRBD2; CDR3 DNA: TGCGCCAGCAGCCAAGACCTAGCGGCGCGGACAGATACGCAGTATTTT; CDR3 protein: CASSQDLAARTDTQYF
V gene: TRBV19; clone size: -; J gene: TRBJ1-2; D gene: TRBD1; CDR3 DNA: TGTGCCAGTAGTGGACAGGGGGCGCAGTACTATGGCTACACCTTC; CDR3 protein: CASSGQGAQYYGYTF
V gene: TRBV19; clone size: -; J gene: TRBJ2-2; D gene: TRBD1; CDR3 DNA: TGTGCCAGTAGTGTCACAGGGGTAACCGGGGAGCTGTTTTTT; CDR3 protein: CASSVTGVTGELFF
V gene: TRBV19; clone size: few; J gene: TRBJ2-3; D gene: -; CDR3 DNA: TGTGCCAGTAGAGCCCGCGGAAGCACAGATACGCAGTATTTT; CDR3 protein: CASRARGSTDTQYF
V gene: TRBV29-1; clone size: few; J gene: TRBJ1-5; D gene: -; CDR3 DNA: TGCAGCGTTGGCATTAACCAGGAGCAGCCCCAGCATTTT; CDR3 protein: CSVGINQEQPQHF
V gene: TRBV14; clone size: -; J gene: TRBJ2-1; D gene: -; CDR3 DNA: TGTGCCAGCAGCCAACAGGGGCGAAATGAGCAGTTCTTC; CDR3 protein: CASSQQGRNEQFF
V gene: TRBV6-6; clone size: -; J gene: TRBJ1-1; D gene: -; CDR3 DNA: TGTGCCAGCAGTTACAAGGGTATTGGAGGCACTGAAGCTTTCTTT; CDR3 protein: CASSYKGIGGTEAFF
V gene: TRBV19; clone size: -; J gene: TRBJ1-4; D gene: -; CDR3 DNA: TGTGCCAGTGCGACTCAACCGGGGGAAAAACTGTTTTTT; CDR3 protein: CASATQPGEKLFF
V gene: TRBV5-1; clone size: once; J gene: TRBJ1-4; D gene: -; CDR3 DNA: TGCGCCAGCAGGATAACCGGGTTAACTAATGAAAAACTGTTTTTT; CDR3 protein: CASRITGLTNEKLFF
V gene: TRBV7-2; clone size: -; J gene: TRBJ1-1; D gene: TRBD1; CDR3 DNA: TGTGCCAGCAGCGCTGACAGGGTGGCCACTGAAGCTTTCTTT; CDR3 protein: CASSADRVATEAFF
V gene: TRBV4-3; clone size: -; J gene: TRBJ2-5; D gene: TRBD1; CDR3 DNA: TGCGCCAGCAGCCAGGACAGGGGAGAGACCCAGTACTTC; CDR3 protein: CASSQDRGETQYF
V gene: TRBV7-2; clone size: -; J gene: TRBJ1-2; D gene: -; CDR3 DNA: TGTGCCAGCAGCCAAGGCGGGGTCAACTATGGCTACACCTTC; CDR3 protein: CASSQGGVNYGYTF
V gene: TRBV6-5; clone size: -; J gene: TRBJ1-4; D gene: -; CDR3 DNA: TGTGCCAGCAGTTTAAACAGGAATAATGAAAAACTGTTTTTT; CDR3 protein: CASSLNRNNEKLFF
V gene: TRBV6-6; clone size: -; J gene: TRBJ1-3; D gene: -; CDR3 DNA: TGTGCCAGCAGTTCCGCGGGAGGGGTCACCATATATTTT; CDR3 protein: CASSSAGGVTIYF
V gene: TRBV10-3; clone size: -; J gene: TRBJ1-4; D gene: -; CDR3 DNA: TGTGCCGCGCGCGGGGGTTTAACTAATGAAAAACTGTTTTTT; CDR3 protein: CAARGGLTNEKLFF
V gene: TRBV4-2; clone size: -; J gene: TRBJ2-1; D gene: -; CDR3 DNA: TGTGCCAGCAGCCAAGATCCTGGATACACAGGGAATGAGCAGTTCTTC; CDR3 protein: CASSQDPGYTGNEQFF
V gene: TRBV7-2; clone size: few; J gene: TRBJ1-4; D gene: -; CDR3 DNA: TGTGCCAGCAGCCCCACCCGAACTAATGAAAAACTGTTTTTT; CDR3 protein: CASSPTRTNEKLFF
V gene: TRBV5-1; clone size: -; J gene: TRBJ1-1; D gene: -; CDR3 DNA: TGCGCCAGCAGCTCCGACTCGAGGCAGGCGTCGAACACTGAAGCTTTCTTT; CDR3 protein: CASSSDSRQASNTEAFF
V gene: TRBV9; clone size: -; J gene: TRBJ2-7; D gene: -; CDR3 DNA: TGTGCCAGCAGTCAAGGACAGACCTACGAGCAGTACTTC; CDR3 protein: CASSQGQTYEQYF
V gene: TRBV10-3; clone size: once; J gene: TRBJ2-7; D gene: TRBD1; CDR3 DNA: TGTGCCATCGAAACAGGGGGCTACGAGCAGTACTTC; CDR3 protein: CAIETGGYEQYF
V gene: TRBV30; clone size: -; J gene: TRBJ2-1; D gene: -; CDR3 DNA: TGTGCCTGGAGTGTAGGCAGGGTGGACAATGAGCAGTTCTTC; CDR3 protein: CAWSVGRVDNEQFF
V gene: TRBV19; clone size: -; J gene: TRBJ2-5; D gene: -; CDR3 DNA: TGTGCCAGTAGTCCCCCCCGGGGGAGAGGAGGAGAGACCCAGTACTTC; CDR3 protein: CASSPPRGRGGETQYF
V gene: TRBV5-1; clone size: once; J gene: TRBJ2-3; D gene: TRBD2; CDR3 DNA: TGCGCCAGCAGCTTGGCCGGGAGGGACGGCACAGATACGCAGTATTTT; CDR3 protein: CASSLAGRDGTDTQYF
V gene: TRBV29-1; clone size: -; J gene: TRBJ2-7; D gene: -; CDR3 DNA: TGCAGCGTTGAAGGGACGGACTACGAGCAGTACTTC; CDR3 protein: CSVEGTDYEQYF
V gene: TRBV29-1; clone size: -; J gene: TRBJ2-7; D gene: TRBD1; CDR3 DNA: TGCAGCGTTGAATTGGGACAGGGTTGGAACGAGCAGTACTTC; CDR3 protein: CSVELGQGWNEQYF
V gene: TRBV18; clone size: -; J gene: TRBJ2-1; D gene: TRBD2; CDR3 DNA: TGTGCCAGCTCACCACGTTCTAGCGGGAGCTCCTACAATGAGCAGTTCTTC; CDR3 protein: CASSPRSSGSSYNEQFF
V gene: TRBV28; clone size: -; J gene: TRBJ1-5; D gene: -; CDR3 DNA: TGTGCCAGCAGTTTAGTTGGTCGGGGTCCCAATCAGCCCCAGCATTTT; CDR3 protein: CASSLVGRGPNQPQHF
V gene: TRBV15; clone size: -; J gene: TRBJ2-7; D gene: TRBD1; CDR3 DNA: TGTGCCACCAGCAAAGGGACAGACTACTACGAGCAGTACTTC; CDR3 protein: CATSKGTDYYEQYF
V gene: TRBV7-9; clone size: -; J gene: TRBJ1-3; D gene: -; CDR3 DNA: TGTGCCAGCAGCTTCGCGGTCCAAGCGAGAAGAAACACCATATATTTT; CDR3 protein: CASSFAVQARRNTIYF
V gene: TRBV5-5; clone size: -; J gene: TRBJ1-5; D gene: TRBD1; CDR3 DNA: TGTGCCAGCAGCCGGGACAGAGACTATAGCAATCAGCCCCAGCATTTT; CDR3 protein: CASSRDRDYSNQPQHF
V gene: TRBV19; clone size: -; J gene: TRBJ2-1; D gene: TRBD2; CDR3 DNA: TGTGCCAGTACCTCCGGACTAGCTCACGAGCAGTTCTTC; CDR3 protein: CASTSGLAHEQFF
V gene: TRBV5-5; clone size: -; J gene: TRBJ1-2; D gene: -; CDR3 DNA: TGTGCCAGCAGCTTGCTCGGGTCGAATTATGGCTACACCTTC; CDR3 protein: CASSLLGSNYGYTF
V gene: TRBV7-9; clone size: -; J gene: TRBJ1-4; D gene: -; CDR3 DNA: TGTGCCAGCAGCTTAGGGGCTGGGTTACGTGAAAAACTGTTTTTT; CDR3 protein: CASSLGAGLREKLFF
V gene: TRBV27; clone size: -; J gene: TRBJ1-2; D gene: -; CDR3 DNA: TGTGCCAGCAGTTTATGGGGGGGTTCTAACTATGGCTACACCTTC; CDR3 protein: CASSLWGGSNYGYTF
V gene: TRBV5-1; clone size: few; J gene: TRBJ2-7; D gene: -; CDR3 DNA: TGCGCCAGCAGCCCTGACAGTTACGAGCAGTACTTC; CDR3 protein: CASSPDSYEQYF
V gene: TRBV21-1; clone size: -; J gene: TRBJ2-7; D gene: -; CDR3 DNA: TGTGCCAGCAGCGAAAAGACTAGCGGGCTTTCCTACGAGCAGTACTTC; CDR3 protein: CASSEKTSGLSYEQYF
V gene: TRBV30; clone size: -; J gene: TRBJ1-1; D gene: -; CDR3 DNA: TGTGCCTGGAGATACCACGGCGCCGGGGAGGCTTTCTTT; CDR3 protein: CAWRYHGAGEAFF
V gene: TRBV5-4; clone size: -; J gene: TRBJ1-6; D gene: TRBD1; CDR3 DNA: TGTGCCAGCAGCTTGAACAGGGGGATATTAGGCTCCTATAATTCACCCCTCCACTTT; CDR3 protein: CASSLNRGILGSYNSPLHF
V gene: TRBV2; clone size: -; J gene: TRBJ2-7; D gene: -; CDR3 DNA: TGTGCCAGCAGAGAGGGCGTCGAGCAGTACTTC; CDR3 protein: CASREGVEQYF
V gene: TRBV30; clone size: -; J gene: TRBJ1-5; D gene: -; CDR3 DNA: TGTGCCTGGAGTGTACACGGGGGCAGGGAAAATCAGCCCCAGCATTTT; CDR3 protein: CAWSVHGGRENQPQHF
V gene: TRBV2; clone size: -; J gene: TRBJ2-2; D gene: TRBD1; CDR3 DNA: TGTGCCAGCAGGCCACAGGGGGCCGGGGAGCTGTTTTTT; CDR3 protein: CASRPQGAGELFF
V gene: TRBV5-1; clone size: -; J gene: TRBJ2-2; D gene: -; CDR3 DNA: TGCGCCAGCAGCTTCCAGGGGGAGGACACCGGGGAGCTGTTTTTT; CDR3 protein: CASSFQGEDTGELFF